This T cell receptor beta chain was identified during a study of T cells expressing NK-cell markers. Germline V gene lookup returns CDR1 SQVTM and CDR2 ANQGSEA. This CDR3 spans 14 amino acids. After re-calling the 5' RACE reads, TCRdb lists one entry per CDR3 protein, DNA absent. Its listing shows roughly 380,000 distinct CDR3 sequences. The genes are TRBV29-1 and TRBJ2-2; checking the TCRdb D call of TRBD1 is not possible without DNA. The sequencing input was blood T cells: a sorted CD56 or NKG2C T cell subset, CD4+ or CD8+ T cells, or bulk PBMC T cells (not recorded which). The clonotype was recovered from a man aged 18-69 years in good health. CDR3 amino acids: CSVRGRQNTGELFF.